The T cell receptor beta chain described here comes from a study of response to subunit inactivated influenza vaccine. TCRdb itself ran the RT-PCR reads through MiXCR, one entry per CDR3 protein. The sample records roughly 180,000 distinct CDR3 sequences, approximately 9.2% being singletons. Study-level findings and limits: Each seasonal influenza vaccination recruits few new T cells, the authors suggested.

Points on this clonotype: Its specificity is not known.

Germline CDR1 is SGHDT and CDR2 is YYEEEE. Trimming removed 6 bases from V and 1 base from J, with 12 bases in between. The CDR3 sequence is 14 residues long. This clonotype was sampled from a man aged 50-59 years who received an inactivated influenza vaccine. The genes are TRBV5-6 and TRBJ2-3, with unresolved D. This sample comprised non-naive T cells sorted from PBMCs, obtained on the day of vaccination. The CDR3, as DNA: TGTGCCAGCAACTTCGGGCAGGGCACAGATACGCAGTATTTT. Protein sequence: CASNFGQGTDTQYF.